This TCR beta chain was retrieved from a study of blood T cell repertoires in COVID-19. On the study more broadly: Sources were T cells, B-cell-depleted T cells, or PBMCs; the material itself was cDNA or gDNA.

Original analysis: It was from reference gene primer amplification that nucleated cell counts were estimated. TCRdb's table, derived via immunoSEQ multiplex PCR, lists solely in-frame clones and lacks some. The V and J calls and the clone size are those of that table, but D and trimming were determined from the DNA. The sample carries around 80,000 clones, about 68% recorded once. V dropped 5 bases and J dropped 4; count of bases not matched to a gene: 8. CDR1 is SEHNR, CDR2 FQNEAQ, per germline (reference sequence). This CDR3 has 16 amino acids. The chain links TRBV7-9 to TRBJ1-2; 12 nucleotides agree with TRBD1. The origin of this receptor is a man in his fifties with active or convalescent COVID-19. The source material was peripheral blood. The CDR3 region has the DNA TGTGCCAGCAGCACCACGGGACAGGGGGCCAGCTATGGCTACACCTTC. Its protein is CASSTTGQGASYGYTF.